A selection of T cell receptor beta chains follows, all from one sample in a study of spatial heterogeneity in lung cancer. Each CDR3 protein is one row after TCRdb ran MiXCR on the 5' RACE reads. The sample contains about 92,000 distinct CDR3 sequences, over 9.5% of which appear only once. The sample in question was PBMCs, obtained at surgery. The receptor source for this set is a male donor with early-stage non-small cell lung cancer. Both conserved end residues are part of each CDR3. The D gene is left open where the match is weak. Only some rows state a clone size, as once, few, many or a class for expanded clones.

.,16,TRBV27,TRBJ2-2,few,CASSLRAGLYTGELFF,TGTGCCAGCAGTTTAAGGGCAGGGTTGTACACCGGGGAGCTGTTTTTT
TRBD1,12,TRBV10-3,TRBJ2-5,.,CAIRQGSETQYF,TGTGCCATCAGACAGGGGTCGGAGACCCAGTACTTC
.,12,TRBV7-9,TRBJ2-7,many,CASSLRGYEQYF,TGTGCCAGCAGCTTAAGAGGTTACGAGCAGTACTTC
TRBD2,16,TRBV20-1,TRBJ2-6,few,CSASGREGPGANVLTF,TGCAGTGCTAGCGGGCGGGAGGGCCCTGGGGCCAACGTCCTGACTTTC
.,16,TRBV28,TRBJ1-4,many,CASSFFHGSSNEKLFF,TGTGCCAGCAGTTTTTTTCACGGCAGCTCTAATGAAAAACTGTTTTTT
.,13,TRBV9,TRBJ2-2,.,CASSVEHTGELFF,TGTGCCAGCAGCGTAGAGCACACCGGGGAGCTGTTTTTT
.,14,TRBV20-1,TRBJ2-7,many,CSARVIAEGYEQYF,TGCAGTGCTAGAGTAATAGCGGAAGGCTACGAGCAGTACTTC
TRBD1,14,TRBV12-3/TRBV12-4,TRBJ1-2,.,CASSPGTGPYGYTF,TGTGCCAGCAGTCCTGGGACAGGGCCGTATGGCTACACCTTC
TRBD1,14,TRBV18,TRBJ2-3,many,CASSDGTEADTQYF,TGTGCCAGCTCAGACGGGACAGAGGCAGATACGCAGTATTTT
.,14,TRBV6-2/TRBV6-3,TRBJ2-7,many,CASKFLAQSYEQYF,TGTGCCAGCAAGTTCCTAGCGCAGTCCTACGAGCAGTACTTC
TRBD2,17,TRBV4-3,TRBJ2-1,few,CASSQEFSGRSSDEQFF,TGCGCCAGCAGCCAAGAGTTTAGCGGGAGGTCCTCTGACGAGCAGTTCTTC
.,15,TRBV6-6,TRBJ1-6,.,CASSYLGFKFTPLHF,TGTGCCAGCAGTTACTTGGGTTTCAAATTTACACCCCTCCACTTT
.,15,TRBV4-3,TRBJ2-5,few,CASSQGAASQETQYF,TGCGCCAGCAGCCAAGGAGCGGCGTCCCAAGAGACCCAGTACTTC
.,14,TRBV5-1,TRBJ2-1,few,CASKLPQDPNEQFF,TGCGCCAGCAAGCTTCCCCAAGACCCTAATGAGCAGTTCTTC
.,13,TRBV30,TRBJ2-5,.,CAWSIAGWETQYF,TGTGCCTGGAGTATTGCCGGTTGGGAGACCCAGTACTTC
.,13,TRBV20-1,TRBJ2-5,many,CSARVAGQETQYF,TGCAGTGCTAGAGTGGCGGGCCAAGAGACCCAGTACTTC
TRBD2,16,TRBV6-2/TRBV6-3,TRBJ2-3,once,CASSYAGLAGTDTQYF,TGTGCCAGCAGTTACGCGGGACTAGCGGGGACAGATACGCAGTATTTT
.,17,TRBV7-2,TRBJ2-3,many,CASSQGPSSGGTDTQYF,TGTGCCAGCAGCCAGGGGCCATCCTCAGGGGGCACAGATACGCAGTATTTT
TRBD1,12,TRBV29-1,TRBJ2-5,many,CSVGDSQETQYF,TGCAGCGTTGGGGACAGTCAAGAGACCCAGTACTTC
TRBD1,16,TRBV10-3,TRBJ2-7,many,CAISGQGAGLINEQYF,TGTGCCATCAGTGGCCAGGGGGCGGGATTGATTAACGAGCAGTACTTC
TRBD1,13,TRBV11-1,TRBJ2-3,.,CASSPGGPDTQYF,TGTGCCAGCAGCCCAGGGGGCCCAGATACGCAGTATTTT
.,15,TRBV7-2,TRBJ2-1,.,CASSLVIGRLGEQFF,TGTGCCAGCAGCTTAGTTATCGGCCGACTGGGGGAGCAGTTCTTC
TRBD2,12,TRBV7-2,TRBJ2-3,few,CASSPAGDTQYF,TGTGCCAGCAGCCCAGCGGGGGATACGCAGTATTTT
.,15,TRBV7-2,TRBJ1-6,.,CASSFGTRINSPLHF,TGTGCCAGCAGCTTCGGGACCCGGATCAATTCACCCCTCCACTTT
.,12,TRBV7-9,TRBJ2-5,few,CASSLNVETQYF,TGTGCCAGCAGCTTAAACGTTGAGACCCAGTACTTC
.,12,TRBV29-1,TRBJ2-5,many,CSVVRGGETQYF,TGCAGCGTTGTCCGGGGCGGGGAGACCCAGTACTTC
TRBD1,16,TRBV6-6,TRBJ2-3,many,CASSTHRGQGTDTQYF,TGTGCCAGCAGTACCCACAGGGGGCAAGGCACAGATACGCAGTATTTT
TRBD2,17,TRBV15,TRBJ2-3,.,CATSRLPGRGGLDTQYF,TGTGCCACCAGCAGACTCCCCGGGAGGGGGGGCTTAGATACGCAGTATTTT
.,16,TRBV2,TRBJ2-2,few,CASRDSPHSVSGELFF,TGTGCCAGCAGGGACAGCCCCCACAGTGTGTCCGGGGAGCTGTTTTTT
.,14,TRBV5-1,TRBJ1-2,.,CASSKTGELYGYTF,TGCGCCAGCTCTAAGACCGGGGAACTCTATGGCTACACCTTC
TRBD2,16,TRBV2,TRBJ2-3,.,CASSTGTSGAGDTQYF,TGTGCCAGCAGTACCGGGACTAGCGGGGCGGGAGATACGCAGTATTTT
.,15,TRBV18,TRBJ1-3,.,CASSPRKVSGNTIYF,TGTGCCAGCTCACCACGGAAGGTCTCTGGAAACACCATATATTTT
.,14,TRBV30,TRBJ2-6,few,CAWSVMAGANVLTF,TGTGCCTGGAGTGTAATGGCTGGGGCCAACGTCCTGACTTTC
.,15,TRBV7-6,TRBJ2-1,.,CASSMDGGSYNEQFF,TGTGCCAGCAGCATGGACGGCGGCTCCTACAATGAGCAGTTCTTC
TRBD2,14,TRBV11-2,TRBJ2-1,.,CASSPRTSGSLGFF,TGTGCCAGCAGCCCACGGACTAGCGGGAGTTTGGGGTTCTTC
TRBD2,16,TRBV2,TRBJ2-7,few,CASSELTSGREYEQYF,TGTGCCAGCAGTGAACTAACGAGCGGGAGGGAATACGAGCAGTACTTC
TRBD1,15,TRBV6-2/TRBV6-3,TRBJ1-5,many,CASSVQGDSNQPQHF,TGTGCCAGCAGCGTTCAGGGGGATAGCAATCAGCCCCAGCATTTT
.,11,TRBV29-1,TRBJ2-1,few,CSVHAGVEQFF,TGCAGCGTGCACGCAGGGGTTGAGCAGTTCTTC
.,14,TRBV15,TRBJ2-3,.,CATSRGSGTDTQYF,TGTGCCACCAGCAGAGGGTCGGGCACAGATACGCAGTATTTT
TRBD1,14,TRBV10-3,TRBJ1-2,.,CATKDRPLNYGYTF,TGTGCCACGAAGGACAGGCCTCTAAACTATGGCTACACCTTC
.,13,TRBV20-1,TRBJ1-4,few,CSPNRDVSEKLFF,TGCAGTCCGAACAGGGACGTAAGTGAAAAACTGTTTTTT
.,14,TRBV2,TRBJ1-1,few,CASSFRRTDDEAFF,TGTGCCAGCAGTTTTAGAAGGACCGACGATGAAGCTTTCTTT
.,11,TRBV20-1,TRBJ2-1,many,CSASRGNEQFF,TGCAGTGCTAGCCGCGGCAATGAGCAGTTCTTC
.,17,TRBV10-3,TRBJ2-4,many,CAISGPPADMGKNIQYF,TGTGCCATCAGTGGACCGCCGGCCGATATGGGAAAAAACATTCAGTACTTC
TRBD1,21,TRBV3-1,TRBJ2-2,few,CASSQEGQGAMGGLNTGELFF,TGTGCCAGCAGCCAAGAGGGACAGGGGGCGATGGGAGGACTTAACACCGGGGAGCTGTTTTTT
.,14,TRBV5-1,TRBJ2-5,many,CASSLGPGQETQYF,TGCGCCAGCAGCTTGGGGCCGGGGCAAGAGACCCAGTACTTC
.,16,TRBV3-1,TRBJ2-7,.,CASSQGGPYPVDEQYF,TGTGCCAGCAGCCAAGGAGGGCCTTATCCGGTGGACGAGCAGTACTTC
TRBD2,15,TRBV12-3/TRBV12-4,TRBJ2-3,few,CASSGTSGGTDTQYF,TGTGCCAGCAGTGGGACTAGCGGGGGCACAGATACGCAGTATTTT
TRBD2,19,TRBV27,TRBJ2-2,.,CASSTPGSGRQANTGELFF,TGTGCCAGCAGTACCCCGGGTAGCGGGAGACAGGCGAACACCGGGGAGCTGTTTTTT
TRBD2,16,TRBV4-3,TRBJ2-2,.,CASSPTSGRVTGELFF,TGCGCCAGCAGCCCCACTAGCGGGAGAGTCACCGGGGAGCTGTTTTTT
.,13,TRBV12-3/TRBV12-4,TRBJ2-3,few,CASSKLMTDTQYF,TGTGCCAGCAGTAAATTAATGACAGATACGCAGTATTTT
.,14,TRBV20-1,TRBJ2-5,.,CSASQGGRVETQYF,TGCAGTGCTAGTCAGGGGGGACGAGTAGAGACCCAGTACTTC
.,18,TRBV7-2,TRBJ1-3,.,CASSLGPPGVPSGNTIYF,TGTGCCAGCAGCTTAGGTCCCCCAGGGGTCCCCTCCGGAAACACCATATATTTT
TRBD2,14,TRBV11-1,TRBJ2-1,many,CASTPSGGANEQFF,TGTGCCAGCACCCCTAGCGGGGGGGCAAATGAGCAGTTCTTC
.,10,TRBV28,TRBJ2-7,few,CASSGYEQYF,TGTGCCAGCAGCGGATACGAGCAGTACTTC
.,13,TRBV7-2,TRBJ1-2,many,CASSSAGFPGYTF,TGTGCCAGCAGTTCTGCCGGGTTCCCTGGCTACACCTTC
TRBD2,16,TRBV19,TRBJ2-1,.,CASTPGLAGLRGEQFF,TGTGCCAGTACCCCGGGACTAGCGGGCCTCCGGGGTGAGCAGTTCTTC
.,13,TRBV18,TRBJ1-2,.,CASSLTEFYGYTF,TGTGCCAGCTCACTTACAGAATTCTATGGCTACACCTTC
.,17,TRBV18,TRBJ2-3,many,CASSPRMASGPADTQYF,TGTGCCAGCTCACCACGCATGGCAAGCGGGCCCGCAGATACGCAGTATTTT